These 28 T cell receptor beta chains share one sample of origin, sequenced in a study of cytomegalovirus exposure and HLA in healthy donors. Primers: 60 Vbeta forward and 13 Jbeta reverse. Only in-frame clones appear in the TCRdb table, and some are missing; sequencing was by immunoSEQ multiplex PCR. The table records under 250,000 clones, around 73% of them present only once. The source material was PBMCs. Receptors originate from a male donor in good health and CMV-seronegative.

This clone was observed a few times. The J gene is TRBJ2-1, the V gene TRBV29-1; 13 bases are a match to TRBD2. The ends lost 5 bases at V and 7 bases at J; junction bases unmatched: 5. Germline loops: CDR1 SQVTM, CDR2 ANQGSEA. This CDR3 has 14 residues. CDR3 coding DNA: TGCAGCGTTCACGGACTAGCGGGAGCTAATGAGCAGTTCTTC. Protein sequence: CSVHGLAGANEQFF.

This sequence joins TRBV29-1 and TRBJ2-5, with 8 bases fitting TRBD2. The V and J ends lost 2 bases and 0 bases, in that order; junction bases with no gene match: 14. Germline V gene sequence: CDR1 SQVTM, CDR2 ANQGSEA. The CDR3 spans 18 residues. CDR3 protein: CSVENSFFSGDDQETQYF. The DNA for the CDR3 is TGCAGCGTTGAAAACTCATTTTTTAGCGGGGACGACCAAGAGACCCAGTACTTC.

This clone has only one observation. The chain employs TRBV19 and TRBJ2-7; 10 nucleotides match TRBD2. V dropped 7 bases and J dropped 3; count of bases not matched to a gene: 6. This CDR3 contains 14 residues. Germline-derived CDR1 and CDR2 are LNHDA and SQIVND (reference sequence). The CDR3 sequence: CASTGLAGDYEQYF. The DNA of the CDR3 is TGTGCCAGTACGGGGCTAGCGGGAGACTACGAGCAGTACTTC.

CDR3 residues: CASSPDRSTEAFF. CDR3 in DNA: TGTGCCAGCAGCCCGGATAGGAGCACTGAAGCTTTCTTT. The chain combines TRBV7-9 with TRBJ1-1; unclear D gene. The germline CDR1 and CDR2 sequences are SEHNR and FQNEAQ (reference sequence). The CDR3 is made up of 13 amino acids. V lost 5 bases, J lost 4 bases, and 11 bases lay in between.

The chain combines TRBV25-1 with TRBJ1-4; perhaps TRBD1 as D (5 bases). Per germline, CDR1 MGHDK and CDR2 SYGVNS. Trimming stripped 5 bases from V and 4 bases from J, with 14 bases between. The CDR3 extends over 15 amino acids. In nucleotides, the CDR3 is TGTGCCAGCAGTCATTACGGGACTGTTAATGAAAAACTGTTTTTT. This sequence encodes CASSHYGTVNEKLFF.

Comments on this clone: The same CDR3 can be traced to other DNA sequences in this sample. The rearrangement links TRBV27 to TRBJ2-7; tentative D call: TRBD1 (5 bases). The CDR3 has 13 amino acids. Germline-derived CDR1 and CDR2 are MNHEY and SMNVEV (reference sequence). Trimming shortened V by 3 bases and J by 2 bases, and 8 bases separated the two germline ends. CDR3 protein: CASSFTGPYEQYF. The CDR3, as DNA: TGTGCCAGCAGTTTTACAGGCCCCTACGAGCAGTACTTC.

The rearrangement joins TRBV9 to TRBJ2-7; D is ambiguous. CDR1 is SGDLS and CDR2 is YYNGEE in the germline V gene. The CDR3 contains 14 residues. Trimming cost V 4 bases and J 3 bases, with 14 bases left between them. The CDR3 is CASSPEVEYYEQYF. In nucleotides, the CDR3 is TGTGCCAGCAGCCCCGAGGTGGAGTACTACGAGCAGTACTTC.

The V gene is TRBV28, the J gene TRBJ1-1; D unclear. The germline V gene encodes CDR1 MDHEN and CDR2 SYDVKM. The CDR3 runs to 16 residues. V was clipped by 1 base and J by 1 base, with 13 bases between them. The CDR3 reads CASSLYVGRENTEAFF. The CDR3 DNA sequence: TGTGCCAGCAGTTTATATGTCGGGAGGGAGAACACTGAAGCTTTCTTT.

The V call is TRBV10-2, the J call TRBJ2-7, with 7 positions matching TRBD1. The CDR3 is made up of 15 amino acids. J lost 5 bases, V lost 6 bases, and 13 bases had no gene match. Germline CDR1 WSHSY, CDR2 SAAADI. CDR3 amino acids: CASSVPGIGGNEQYF. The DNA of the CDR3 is TGCGCCAGCAGCGTCCCCGGGATAGGGGGCAACGAGCAGTACTTC.

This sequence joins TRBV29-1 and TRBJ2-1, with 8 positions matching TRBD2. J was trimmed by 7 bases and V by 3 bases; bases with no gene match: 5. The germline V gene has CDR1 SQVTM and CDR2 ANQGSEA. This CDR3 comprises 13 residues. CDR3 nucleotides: TGCAGCGTTGATAGCGGCGGGAGGAATGAGCAGTTCTTC. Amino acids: CSVDSGGRNEQFF.

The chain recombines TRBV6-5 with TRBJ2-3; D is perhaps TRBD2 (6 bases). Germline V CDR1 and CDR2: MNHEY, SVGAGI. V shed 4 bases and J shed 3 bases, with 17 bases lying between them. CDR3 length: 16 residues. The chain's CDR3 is CASSFRGAAGTDTQYF. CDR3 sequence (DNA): TGTGCCAGCAGTTTTCGAGGGGCCGCGGGGACAGATACGCAGTATTTT.

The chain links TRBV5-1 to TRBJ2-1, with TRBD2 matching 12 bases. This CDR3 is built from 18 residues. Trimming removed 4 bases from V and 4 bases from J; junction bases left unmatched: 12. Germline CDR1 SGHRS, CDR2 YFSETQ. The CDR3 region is CASSPLTSGSGNYNEQFF. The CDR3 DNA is TGCGCCAGCAGCCCGTTGACTAGCGGGAGTGGAAATTACAATGAGCAGTTCTTC.

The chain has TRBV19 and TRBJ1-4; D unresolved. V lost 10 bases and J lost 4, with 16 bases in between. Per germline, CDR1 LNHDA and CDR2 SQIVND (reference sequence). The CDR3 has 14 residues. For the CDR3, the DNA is TGTGCCACTAGAGAGAGGCAGATTAATGAAAAACTGTTTTTT. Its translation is CATRERQINEKLFF.

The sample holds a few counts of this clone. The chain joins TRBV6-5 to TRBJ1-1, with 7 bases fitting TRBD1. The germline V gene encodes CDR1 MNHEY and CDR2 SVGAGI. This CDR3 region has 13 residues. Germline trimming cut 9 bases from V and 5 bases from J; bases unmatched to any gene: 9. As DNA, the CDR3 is TGTGCCAGTCTAAGGGGCAGGGGGACTGAAGCTTTCTTT. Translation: CASLRGRGTEAFF.

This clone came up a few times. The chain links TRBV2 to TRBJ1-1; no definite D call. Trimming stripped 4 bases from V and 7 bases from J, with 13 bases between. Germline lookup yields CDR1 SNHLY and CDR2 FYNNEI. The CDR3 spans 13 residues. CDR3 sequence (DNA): TGTGCCAGCAGTGTAGAGAGGATCGGTGAAGCTTTCTTT. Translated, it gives CASSVERIGEAFF.

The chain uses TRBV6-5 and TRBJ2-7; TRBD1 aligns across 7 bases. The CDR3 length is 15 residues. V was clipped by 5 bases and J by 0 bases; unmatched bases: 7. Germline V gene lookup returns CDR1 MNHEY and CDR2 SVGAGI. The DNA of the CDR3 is TGTGCCAGCAGTGCCCCGGGACAGCCCTCCTACGAGCAGTACTTC. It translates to CASSAPGQPSYEQYF.

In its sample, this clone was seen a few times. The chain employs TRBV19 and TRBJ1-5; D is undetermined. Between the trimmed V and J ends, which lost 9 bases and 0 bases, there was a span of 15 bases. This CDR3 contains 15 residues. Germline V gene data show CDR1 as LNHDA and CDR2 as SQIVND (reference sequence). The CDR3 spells CASTGWHLSNQPQHF. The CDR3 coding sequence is TGTGCCAGCACGGGTTGGCATCTTAGCAATCAGCCCCAGCATTTT.

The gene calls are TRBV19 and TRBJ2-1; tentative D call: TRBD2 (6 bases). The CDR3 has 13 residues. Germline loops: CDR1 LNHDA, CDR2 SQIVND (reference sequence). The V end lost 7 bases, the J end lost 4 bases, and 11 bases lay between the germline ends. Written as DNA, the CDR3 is TGTGCCAGTACTCTGGAGGGGTACAATGAGCAGTTCTTC. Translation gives CASTLEGYNEQFF.

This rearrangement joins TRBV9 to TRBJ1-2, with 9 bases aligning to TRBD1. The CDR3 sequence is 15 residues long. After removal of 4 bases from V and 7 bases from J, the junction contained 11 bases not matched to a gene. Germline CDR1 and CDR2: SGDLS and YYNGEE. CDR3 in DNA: TGTGCCAGCAGCCCGTTGGGACAGGGAATAAGTGGCTACACCTTC. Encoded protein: CASSPLGQGISGYTF.

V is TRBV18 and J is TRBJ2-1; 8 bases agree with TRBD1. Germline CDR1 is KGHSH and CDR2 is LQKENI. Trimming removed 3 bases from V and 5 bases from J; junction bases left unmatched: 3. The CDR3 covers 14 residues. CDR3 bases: TGTGCCAGCTCACCCAAGACAGGGGACAATGAGCAGTTCTTC. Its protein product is CASSPKTGDNEQFF.

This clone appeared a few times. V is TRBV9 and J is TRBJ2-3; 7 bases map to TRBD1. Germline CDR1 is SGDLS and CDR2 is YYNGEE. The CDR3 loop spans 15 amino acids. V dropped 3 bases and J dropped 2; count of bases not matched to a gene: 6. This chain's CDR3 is CASSEGAGDTDTQYF. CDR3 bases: TGTGCCAGCAGCGAGGGGGCAGGGGACACAGATACGCAGTATTTT.

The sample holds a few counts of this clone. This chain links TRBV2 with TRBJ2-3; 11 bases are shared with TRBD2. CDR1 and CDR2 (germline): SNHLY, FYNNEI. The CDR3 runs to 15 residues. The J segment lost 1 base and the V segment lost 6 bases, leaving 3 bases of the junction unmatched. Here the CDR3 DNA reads TGTGCCAGCAGAGTAGCGGGAGGGCGCACAGATACGCAGTATTTT. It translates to CASRVAGGRTDTQYF.

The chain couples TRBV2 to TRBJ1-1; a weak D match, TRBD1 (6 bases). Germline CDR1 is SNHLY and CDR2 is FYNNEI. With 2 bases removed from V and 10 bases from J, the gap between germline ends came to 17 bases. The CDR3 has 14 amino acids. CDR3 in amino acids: CASSEWTAQYRAFF. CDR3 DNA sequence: TGTGCCAGCAGTGAATGGACAGCCCAATATAGAGCTTTCTTT.

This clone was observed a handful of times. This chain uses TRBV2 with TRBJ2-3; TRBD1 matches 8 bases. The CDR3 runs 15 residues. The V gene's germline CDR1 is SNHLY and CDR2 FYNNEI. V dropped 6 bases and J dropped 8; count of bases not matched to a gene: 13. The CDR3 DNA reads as TGTGCCAGCAGCGCCGCACAGGGGGATAAGGCTACGCAGTATTTT. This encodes CASSAAQGDKATQYF.

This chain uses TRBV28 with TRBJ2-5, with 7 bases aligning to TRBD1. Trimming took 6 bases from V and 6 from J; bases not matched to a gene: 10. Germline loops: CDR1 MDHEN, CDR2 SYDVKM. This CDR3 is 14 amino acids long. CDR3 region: CASSQYDRAKTQYF. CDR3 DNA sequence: TGTGCCAGCAGCCAATATGACAGGGCGAAGACCCAGTACTTC.

DNA of the CDR3: TGTGCCAGCAGTAGGCTGGGGACAGCTGGGGGCAATCAGCCCCAGCATTTT. It specifies CASSRLGTAGGNQPQHF. The chain has TRBV28 and TRBJ1-5; TRBD1 aligns across 7 bases. Germline CDR1 is MDHEN and CDR2 is SYDVKM. With V trimmed by 5 bases and J by 2 bases, 12 bases remained unmatched. CDR3 length: 17 residues.

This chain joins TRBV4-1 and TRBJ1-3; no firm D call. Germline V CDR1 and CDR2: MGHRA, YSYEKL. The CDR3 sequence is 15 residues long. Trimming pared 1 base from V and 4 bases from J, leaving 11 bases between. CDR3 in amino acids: CASSQAEGGGNTIYF. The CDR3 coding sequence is TGCGCCAGCAGCCAAGCTGAGGGTGGCGGAAACACCATATATTTT.

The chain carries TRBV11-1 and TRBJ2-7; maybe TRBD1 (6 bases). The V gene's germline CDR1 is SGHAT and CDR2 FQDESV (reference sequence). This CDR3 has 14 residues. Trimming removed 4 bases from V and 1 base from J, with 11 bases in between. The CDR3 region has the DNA TGTGCCAGCAGCTCAGACAGGAATTCCTACGAGCAGTACTTC. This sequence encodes CASSSDRNSYEQYF.